This TCR beta chain was captured by sequencing in a study of tumor-infiltrating lymphocytes in primary liver carcinoma. Turning to the study itself: The study enrolled male and female patients aged 30 to 69 years.

For each extraction, RNA and DNA were obtained together from about 20-30 mg of unsorted bulk tissue. CDR3 length equals 16 residues. The germline V gene has CDR1 SGHAT and CDR2 FQNNGV. Findings and caveats of the study: It was observed that only about 8-24% of the top clones appeared in every one of the five tumor regions. A significantly higher top-250-clone fraction was found in tumors than in blood (p = 0.039). Tumor region pairs showed greater overlap than either tumor-adjacent or tumor-blood pairs did.

This clonotype has a single count. Its antigen remains unidentified. One end of the junction varies from germline; a read error may be responsible. A constant-region primer served to make TCR beta cDNA from roughly 500 ng total RNA. Modified slightly, ARM-PCR produced TCR beta libraries over three nested multiplex PCR rounds. For about 11 cycles apiece, the opening two PCR rounds ran with TRBV1-TRBV30 forward primers and a C-beta reverse primer. TCRdb reprocessed the multiplex PCR reads via MiXCR and lists one record per CDR3 protein. The data show about 84,000 distinct CDR3 sequences, roughly 72% seen once.

This receptor was obtained from a man aged 40-49 years with primary liver carcinoma and hepatitis B virus infection. The gene calls are TRBV11-2 and TRBJ2-2; 10 nucleotides line up with TRBD2. The sample was liver tumor tissue from sampling region 1. Subset described: tumor region T1, superior pole. The CDR3 DNA is TGTGCCAGCAGCATAGTGGCACTAGCGGGAACCTGGGAGCTATTTTTT. It yields the protein CASSIVALAGTWELFF.